This T cell receptor (beta chain) is from a study of T cell responses to AZD1222 COVID-19 vaccine. CDR3 length: 15 amino acids. Losses at the gene ends were 2 bases for V and 7 bases for J; bases not matched to a gene: 3. CDR1 MGHDK and CDR2 SYGVNS come from the germline V gene. Clones were read by immunoSEQ multiplex PCR, and TCRdb kept only the in-frame ones, dropping some. This table holds 100,000 to 150,000 clones, approximately 90% found once. The sample here was peripheral blood, taken on day 0 of AZD1222 vaccination. V usage is TRBV25-1 and J usage is TRBJ2-1; the match to TRBD2 covers 12 bases. This TCR was recovered from an adult in good health. This CDR3 reads CASSERLAGGNEQFF. As DNA, the CDR3 is TGTGCCAGCAGTGAACGGCTAGCGGGGGGGAATGAGCAGTTCTTC.